These T cell receptor beta chains were read from a single sample in a study of blood T cell repertoires in COVID-19. The repertoire was sequenced with immunoSEQ multiplex PCR; TCRdb's copy has only in-frame clones and lacks some. The table has about 120,000 clones, around 87% seen once. Input material: peripheral blood. All receptors come from a human donor in a cohort sampled during active COVID-19. CDR3s leave out the opening cysteine and the closing phenylalanine or tryptophan. Fields, in order: J gene, V gene, CDR3 protein.

TRBJ2-5 TRBV25-1 ASRAGGTQY
TRBJ2-1 TRBV4-1 ASRPGQTGYRGNEQF
TRBJ1-5 TRBV28 ASSLYRWGGNQPQH
TRBJ2-3 TRBV6-6 ASTQGTSGNRDTQY
TRBJ2-7 TRBV5-5 ASSPLAGGSYEQY
TRBJ2-3 TRBV11-3 ASSRGTGASGSTDTQY
TRBJ1-5 TRBV19 ASGTGSGVGNQPQH
TRBJ2-1 TRBV13 ASSFRASGRENEQF
TRBJ2-7 TRBV11-2 ASSPGQTYEQY
TRBJ1-2 TRBV7-8 ASSTPRQGEGYT
TRBJ2-5 TRBV3-1/TRBV3-2 ASSQGDSQETQY
TRBJ2-3 TRBV28 ASLRTGVGTQY
TRBJ1-1 TRBV5-4 ASSLGQMNTEAF
TRBJ2-7 TRBV10-3 AISVGTVYEQY
TRBJ2-7 TRBV19 ASSGQGIFEQY
TRBJ1-5 TRBV6-5 ASSSRLRGNQPQH
TRBJ1-1 TRBV30 AWRQQVEAF
TRBJ2-1 TRBV5-1 ASSQSGYNEQF
TRBJ1-6 TRBV7-6 ASSPSPPGGSNSPLH
TRBJ2-1 TRBV5-1 ASSSWVSGKPRF
TRBJ2-1 TRBV24-1 ATSDKTSRDEQF
TRBJ1-5 TRBV4-1 ASSQGQGVNQPQH
TRBJ2-5 TRBV9 ASSPPMGQGGETQY
TRBJ1-1 TRBV10-3 AIRVGGADTEAF
TRBJ1-3 TRBV6-4 ASSDGQGKGNTIY
TRBJ1-3 TRBV4-1 ASSQEGLGQRGNTIY
TRBJ2-7 TRBV21-1 ASSKGPGVIYEQY
TRBJ1-6 TRBV6-5 ASLTGSTSPLH
TRBJ2-7 TRBV7-9 ASGAGRGNYEQY
TRBJ1-2 TRBV18 ASSPSGGRMGGYT
TRBJ1-3 TRBV11-2 ASSLDLGQGRNTIY
TRBJ2-7 TRBV5-1 ASSRWTGLSIGEQY
TRBJ1-6 TRBV12-3/TRBV12-4 ASRGNYNSPLH
TRBJ2-7 TRBV2 ASGGGSYEQY
TRBJ2-7 TRBV7-9 ASSSGQGVKDEQY
TRBJ1-2 TRBV9 ASSVGQYGYT
TRBJ1-6 TRBV11-2 ASSLVTGGGSPLH
TRBJ1-6 TRBV10-3 AISGPGQGAGSYNSPLH
TRBJ2-2 TRBV10-1 ASRLTGGTGELF
TRBJ2-3 TRBV7-8 ASSLGWGSGRDTQY
TRBJ1-5 TRBV20-1 SASGIGQGGNQPQH
TRBJ2-7 TRBV6-1 ASSEMGDQPFYEQY
TRBJ2-3 TRBV18 ASSPLAGGADTQY
TRBJ1-5 TRBV10-3 AISESELEVQPQH
TRBJ1-2 TRBV6-2/TRBV6-3 ASSYRQGGGSTGYT
TRBJ1-3 TRBV6-5 ASSLTVGNTIY
TRBJ1-6 TRBV2 ASSESGSLGNSPLH
TRBJ1-2 TRBV14 ASSQPGYGYT
TRBJ2-7 TRBV6-1 ASSEGAGGDISYEQY
TRBJ2-7 TRBV5-1 ASSFTSGRNSYEQY
TRBJ2-1 TRBV13 ASSPDRSTYNEQF
TRBJ2-2 TRBV15 ATSRDRGMGGTGELF
TRBJ1-6 TRBV6-6 ASSRQGSSYNSPLH